This passage covers 19 T cell receptor beta chains from one sample sequenced in a study of blood T cell repertoires in COVID-19. Sequencing used immunoSEQ multiplex PCR; TCRdb keeps in-frame clones, though not all of them. The table shows about 200,000 clones, with approximately 84% occurring only once. Specimen: peripheral blood. All receptors come from a human donor with acute or convalescent COVID-19. The donor label of this sample is uncertain.

The chain joins TRBV6-2 or TRBV6-3 to TRBJ1-1; TRBD1 aligns across 7 bases. The germline V gene encodes CDR1 MNHEY and CDR2 SVGEGT. Germline trimming cut 6 bases from V and 0 bases from J; bases unmatched to any gene: 7. The CDR3 totals 15 residues. The CDR3 DNA sequence: TGTGCCAGCAGCCCTTCGACAGGGATGAACACTGAAGCTTTCTTT. Its protein is CASSPSTGMNTEAFF.

This chain links TRBV4-2 with TRBJ2-1, with 10 bases lining up with TRBD2. V dropped 0 bases and J dropped 12; count of bases not matched to a gene: 8. Germline lookup yields CDR1 LGHNA and CDR2 YNFKEQ. The CDR3 has 15 amino acids. CDR3 sequence reads: CASSQDVSAGGRQFF. CDR3 nucleotides: TGTGCCAGCAGCCAAGATGTATCAGCGGGAGGGCGGCAGTTCTTC.

The CDR3 region has the DNA TGTGCCTGGAGTAAAGGGACCGGGGGTCCCACTGAAGCTTTCTTT. Its translation is CAWSKGTGGPTEAFF. The rearrangement joins TRBV30 to TRBJ1-1, with D maybe TRBD1 (5 bases). V was trimmed by 2 bases and J by 4 bases, leaving 17 bases between them. This CDR3 is built from 15 residues. Per germline, CDR1 GTSNPN and CDR2 SVGIG (reference sequence).

The chain recombines TRBV27 with TRBJ2-7; tentative D call: TRBD2 (5 bases). The CDR3 length is 14 residues. Germline values: CDR1 MNHEY, CDR2 SMNVEV (reference sequence). V was pared by 7 bases and J by 2 bases, with 15 bases between. In DNA, the CDR3 is TGTGCCAGCATGAAACTAGGGAGCCCCTACGAGCAGTACTTC. It is translated as CASMKLGSPYEQYF.

The chain links TRBV5-1 to TRBJ2-7; TRBD2 agrees at 10 bases. Germline CDR1 is SGHRS and CDR2 is YFSETQ. CDR3 size: 17 residues. V lost 0 bases, J lost 5 bases, and 11 bases stayed unmatched. The CDR3 sequence is CASSLASGRAWGDEQYF. The CDR3 DNA sequence: TGCGCCAGCAGCTTGGCCAGCGGGAGGGCCTGGGGGGACGAGCAGTACTTC.

The rearrangement uses TRBV6-6 and TRBJ1-5; a possible D gene is TRBD1 (6 bases). The V and J ends lost 2 bases and 2 bases respectively, with 10 bases between them. The CDR3 contains 15 residues. The V gene's germline CDR1 is MNHNY and CDR2 SVGAGI (reference sequence). CDR3 DNA: TGTGCCAGCAGTTACGGGTCAGGGGGCAATCAGCCCCAGCATTTT. It encodes CASSYGSGGNQPQHF.

The genes are TRBV7-9 and TRBJ1-1, with no clear D. V lost 0 bases to trimming and J lost 7 bases, with 12 bases between them. This CDR3 has 14 residues. Germline-derived CDR1 and CDR2 are SEHNR and FQNEAQ (reference sequence). The CDR3 protein is CASSLAASEREAFF. In DNA, the CDR3 is TGTGCCAGCAGCTTAGCAGCGTCGGAACGTGAAGCTTTCTTT.

J is TRBJ2-3 and V is TRBV28; D remains unclear. CDR3 size: 13 residues. Trimming removed 6 bases at V and 2 bases at J, with 9 bases between. Germline CDR1 and CDR2: MDHEN and SYDVKM. The CDR3 DNA is TGTGCCAGCAGCCCTCAGGACACAGATACGCAGTATTTT. This translates into CASSPQDTDTQYF.

This rearrangement joins TRBV1 to TRBJ2-3; the D call TRBD2 from the table was never checked on the DNA. TRBV1 is deemed a pseudogene. The CDR3 is 12 amino acids. CDR3 protein: CTSGLHTDTQYF. The DNA for the CDR3 is TGCACCAGCGGACTTCACACAGATACGCAGTATTTT.

This chain connects TRBV19 to TRBJ1-2, with 8 bases fitting TRBD1. The CDR3 consists of 13 residues. Germline V gives CDR1 LNHDA, CDR2 SQIVND (reference sequence). V was clipped by 8 bases and J by 5 bases; unmatched bases: 7. The CDR3 loop is CASLDRDDYGYTF. The DNA for the CDR3 is TGTGCCAGTTTGGACAGGGATGATTATGGCTACACCTTC. Complete variable domain (other parts from reference TRBV19 and TRBJ1-2): DGGITQSPKYLFRKEGQNVTLSCEQNLNHDAMYWYRQDPGQGLRLIYYSQIVNDFQKGDIAEGYSVSREKKESFPLTVTSAQKNPTAFYLCASLDRDDYGYTFGSGTRLTVV.

The rearrangement uses TRBV27 and TRBJ1-5; possibly TRBD1 for D (6 bases). This CDR3 is 14 amino acids long. The V end lost 5 bases, the J end lost 6 bases, and 14 bases lay between the germline ends. CDR1 and CDR2 from the germline V gene are MNHEY and SMNVEV (reference sequence). CDR3 sequence: CASSPRGGGQPQHF. The CDR3 region has the DNA TGTGCCAGCAGTCCTAGGGGGGGCGGTCAGCCCCAGCATTTT.

In nucleotides, the CDR3 is TGTGCCAGCAGTTTATCGGGAGGGAAGAAACTGTTTTTT. Its translation is CASSLSGGKKLFF. This rearrangement joins TRBV27 to TRBJ1-4; D ambiguous. The CDR3 runs to 13 residues. Per the germline V gene, CDR1 is MNHEY and CDR2 is SMNVEV (reference sequence). Trimming removed 0 bases at V and 11 bases at J, with 10 bases between.

The chain is built from TRBV3-1 (or the pseudogene TRBV3-2) and TRBJ2-2; 10 bases line up with TRBD2. Trimming removed 6 bases from V and 5 bases from J; junction bases left unmatched: 15. Germline-derived CDR1 and CDR2 are LGHDT and YNNKEL (reference sequence). The CDR3 has 18 residues. The CDR3 spells CASRRGLAGVPWTGELFF. DNA for the CDR3: TGTGCCAGCAGGCGGGGTCTAGCGGGGGTCCCGTGGACCGGGGAGCTGTTTTTT.

This clone was recorded once. The chain joins TRBV6-5 to TRBJ1-6, with a tentative D call TRBD1 (5 bases). Trimming removed 4 bases at V and 5 bases at J, with 15 bases between. In germline, CDR1 is MNHEY, CDR2 SVGAGI. The CDR3 totals 16 residues. The CDR3 DNA sequence: TGTGCCAGCAGTTCTTCACCCGGGGGTAATAATTCACCCCTCCACTTT. This codes for CASSSSPGGNNSPLHF.

The gene calls are TRBV2 and TRBJ2-7; 10 nucleotides match TRBD2. From germline, CDR1 is SNHLY and CDR2 FYNNEI. The trim removed 1 base at V and 12 bases at J, leaving 6 bases unmatched. This CDR3 has 13 amino acids. The CDR3 loop is CASSEGLAGVLYF. In DNA form, the CDR3 reads TGTGCCAGCAGTGAAGGTCTAGCGGGAGTTCTGTACTTC.

This sequence joins TRBV5-1 and TRBJ2-3, with TRBD2 identical over 13 bases. CDR1 is SGHRS, CDR2 YFSETQ, per germline. V lost 4 bases, J lost 3 bases, and 17 bases stayed unmatched. The CDR3 is 20 residues long. For the CDR3, the DNA is TGCGCCAGCAGCGCTGGGACTAGCGGGATACTAGCGGGAGTAACAGATACGCAGTATTTT. Translation gives CASSAGTSGILAGVTDTQYF.

The chain couples TRBV2 to TRBJ2-1, with D possibly being TRBD2 (5 bases). Germline CDR1 SNHLY, CDR2 FYNNEI. Trimming removed 4 bases from V and 10 bases from J, with 11 bases in between. The CDR3 consists of 12 residues. CDR3 DNA: TGTGCCAGCAGTGGGACCCCGGGGGAGCAGTTCTTC. It yields the protein CASSGTPGEQFF.

The chain recombines TRBV28 with TRBJ1-1; a possible D gene is TRBD1 (5 bases). This CDR3 is 14 amino acids long. CDR1 and CDR2 (germline): MDHEN, SYDVKM. The V gene lost 3 bases and the J gene lost 0 bases, with 8 bases spanning the gap. CDR3 sequence reads: CASSLAGVNTEAFF. In DNA, the CDR3 is TGTGCCAGCAGTTTGGCGGGGGTGAACACTGAAGCTTTCTTT.

This clone is a singleton in its sample. V and J are TRBV19 and TRBJ1-1; no clear D. The CDR3 spans 13 residues. Germline CDR1 reads LNHDA; CDR2 reads SQIVND (reference sequence). The V end was cut by 10 bases, the J end by 2 bases, with 14 bases between. CDR3 sequence: CAIQGNRNTEAFF. The CDR3 nucleotides are TGTGCCATTCAAGGCAACAGAAACACTGAAGCTTTCTTT.